Below, 13 T cell receptor beta chains from the same sample are listed, as sequenced in a study of PD-1 blockade in classical Hodgkin lymphoma. Profiling relied on immunoSEQ multiplex PCR, and the TCRdb table lists in-frame clones only, not all of them. Here the sample spans about 20,000 clones, 80% being singletons. The time point is: cycle 4 day 1 (C4D1), after around six weeks of nivolumab. Every patient was affected by relapse after autologous stem cell transplantation, while exposure to brentuximab vedotin was not uniform. The material sequenced was peripheral blood mononuclear cells (PBMCs), taken before the fourth cycle of nivolumab. The origin of the receptors is a human donor with classical Hodgkin lymphoma.

This chain uses TRBV7-2 with TRBJ2-5; 9 nucleotides match TRBD2. The CDR3 extends over 16 amino acids. With V trimmed by 5 bases and J by 6 bases, 13 bases remained unmatched. Germline CDR1 is SGHTA and CDR2 is FQGNSA. The CDR3 loop reads CASSPVEWRGGKTQYF. The CDR3 coding sequence is TGTGCCAGCAGCCCGGTCGAGTGGCGGGGGGGAAAGACCCAGTACTTC.

The rearrangement uses TRBV28 and TRBJ2-7, with D possibly TRBD1 on 5 matching bases. The CDR3 totals 12 residues. The ends were cut back, 5 bases at V and 6 bases at J, with 11 bases in the middle. From germline, CDR1 is MDHEN and CDR2 SYDVKM. CDR3 in DNA: TGTGCCAGCAGTGGGGCTTGGGGCGAGCAGTACTTC. As protein: CASSGAWGEQYF.

The chain couples TRBV5-6 to TRBJ2-3, with 11 bases that match TRBD2. The CDR3 consists of 18 residues. CDR1 is SGHDT, CDR2 YYEEEE, per germline. V gave up 1 base and J gave up 2 bases; unmatched junction bases: 9. CDR3 nucleotide sequence: TGTGCCAGCAGCTTGATGTCTAGCGGGGGGACCTTCACAGATACGCAGTATTTT. Protein sequence: CASSLMSSGGTFTDTQYF.

The CDR3 DNA reads as TGTGCCAGCACTAAAGTCGGACAGTCCCAGTGGCAGTACTTC. It codes for CASTKVGQSQWQYF. The rearrangement links TRBV2 to TRBJ2-7; possibly TRBD1 for D (6 bases). V gave up 7 bases and J gave up 9 bases, with 22 bases separating them. Germline-derived CDR1 and CDR2 are SNHLY and FYNNEI. This CDR3 has 14 residues.

The V gene is TRBV11-2, the J gene TRBJ2-7; no reliable D call. Germline V gene lookup returns CDR1 SGHAT and CDR2 FQNNGV. The CDR3 covers 13 residues. V was shortened by 4 bases and J by 4 bases, with 11 bases between the two germline ends. CDR3 amino acids: CASSWPHRYEQYF. CDR3 in DNA: TGTGCCAGCAGCTGGCCCCACAGATACGAGCAGTACTTC.

The chain employs TRBV5-6 and TRBJ1-3, with D possibly TRBD1 on 5 matching bases. V gave up 2 bases and J gave up 0 bases, with 18 bases separating them. In germline, CDR1 is SGHDT, CDR2 YYEEEE. The CDR3 contains 18 residues. CDR3 sequence reads: CASSFPLDSAGSGNTIYF. The CDR3 coding sequence is TGTGCCAGCAGCTTCCCCCTCGACAGCGCCGGCTCTGGAAACACCATATATTTT.

The genes are TRBV5-1 and TRBJ2-5; the match to TRBD2 covers 8 bases. This CDR3 has 15 residues. Germline V gives CDR1 SGHRS, CDR2 YFSETQ. V lost 4 bases to trimming and J lost 5 bases; unmatched junction nucleotides: 10. The CDR3 coding sequence is TGCGCCAGCAGCCGGGAGGGGGGAGAGTCGGAGACCCAGTACTTC. Translated, it gives CASSREGGESETQYF. Full variable domain (outside the CDR3, taken from reference TRBV5-1 and TRBJ2-5): KAGVTQTPRYLIKTRGQQVTLSCSPISGHRSVSWYQQTPGQGLQFLFEYFSETQRNKGNFPGRFSGRQFSNSRSEMNVSTLELGDSALYLCASSREGGESETQYFGPGTRLLVL.

V is TRBV5-1 and J is TRBJ2-5, with D unresolved. Germline CDR1 and CDR2: SGHRS and YFSETQ. The CDR3 has 13 residues. Trimming cost V 0 bases and J 5 bases, with 8 bases left between them. In DNA form, the CDR3 reads TGCGCCAGCAGCTTGGACCCTTTTGAGACCCAGTACTTC. Its translation is CASSLDPFETQYF.

The chain joins TRBV28 to TRBJ2-7; tentatively, D is TRBD2 (5 bases). Germline loops: CDR1 MDHEN, CDR2 SYDVKM. Trimming removed 2 bases at V and 0 bases at J, with 11 bases between. CDR3 length: 15 residues. The CDR3 coding sequence is TGTGCCAGCAGTTTACGGGGAACCCTCTCCTACGAGCAGTACTTC. Protein product: CASSLRGTLSYEQYF.

V gene TRBV4-3 combines with J gene TRBJ2-3; maybe TRBD1 (5 bases). CDR1 LGHNA and CDR2 YSLEER come from the germline V gene. V gave up 3 bases and J gave up 2 bases, with 15 bases separating them. This CDR3 comprises 16 residues. CDR3 nucleotide sequence: TGCGCCAGCAGCCAGATAACACAGGCTCCCACAGATACGCAGTATTTT. Protein product: CASSQITQAPTDTQYF.

V usage is TRBV10-3 and J usage is TRBJ2-1; 12 nucleotides agree with TRBD2. The CDR3 loop spans 19 amino acids. Germline trimming cut 1 base from V and 1 base from J; bases unmatched to any gene: 8. Germline V CDR1 and CDR2: ENHRY, SYGVKD. The chain's CDR3 is CAISEYLAGGLSSYNEQFF. The CDR3 DNA reads as TGTGCCATCAGTGAGTACCTAGCGGGGGGGCTAAGTTCCTACAATGAGCAGTTCTTC.

This clone was observed a handful of times. At the DNA level, this CDR3 is encoded by other sequences in the same sample as well. The CDR3 loop is CSVGRTGNTGELFF. CDR3 DNA: TGCAGCGTTGGGAGGACAGGGAACACCGGGGAGCTGTTTTTT. The rearrangement joins TRBV29-1 to TRBJ2-2; TRBD1 matches at 7 bases. CDR3 length: 14 residues. V lost 4 bases, J lost 1 base, and 3 bases stayed unmatched. Germline V gives CDR1 SQVTM, CDR2 ANQGSEA.

This clone came up a few times. The rearrangement uses TRBV11-3 and TRBJ1-2; no reliable D call. The CDR3 has 15 residues. Per the germline V gene, CDR1 is SGHNT and CDR2 is YENEEA. Trimming cost V 2 bases and J 0 bases, with 10 bases left between them. The CDR3 sequence is CASSLRRVSNYGYTF. The CDR3 DNA is TGTGCCAGCAGCTTACGGAGGGTTTCTAACTATGGCTACACCTTC.